This T cell receptor (beta chain) was captured in a study of blood T cell repertoires in COVID-19. Enrollment of patients from Seattle took place during active infection, with longitudinal follow-up. Libraries were prepared by immunoSEQ multiplex PCR; TCRdb keeps only in-frame clonotypes and omits some of them. The table lists approximately 300,000 clones, 75% to 95% of them singletons. The V segment lost 2 bases and the J segment 12 bases; nucleotides outside the gene matches: 8. This CDR3 region has 14 residues. Germline CDR1 is SGHRS and CDR2 is YFSETQ. The sequencing sample was made of peripheral blood. V is TRBV5-1 and J is TRBJ1-1; TRBD1 agrees at 12 bases. The sequence came from a woman in her thirties with COVID-19, enrolled during active disease. The CDR3 protein is CASSFNPGQGATFF. The CDR3 coding sequence is TGCGCCAGCAGCTTTAATCCGGGACAGGGGGCAACTTTCTTT.